This T cell receptor beta chain was captured by sequencing in a study of blood T cell repertoires in COVID-19. Overall study: Italy, Spain and the United States were the sources of the convalescent and acute COVID-19 samples. Sample material is recorded as cDNA or gDNA derived from T cells, B-cell-depleted T cells, or PBMCs.

This clone was seen a few times. The age range of participants was 18 to 89 years, with residence in about two dozen US areas. How the authors handled the data: Reference gene primers were amplified, and this amplification served to estimate nucleated cell counts. Clones were read by immunoSEQ multiplex PCR, and TCRdb kept only the in-frame ones, dropping some. That table is the source of V, J and clone size, and D and trimming were worked out from the DNA. In the table there are roughly 220,000 clones, more than 70% of which are singletons. From germline, CDR1 is SQVTM and CDR2 ANQGSEA. The CDR3 extends over 11 amino acids. V lost 7 bases to trimming and J lost 5 bases, with 11 bases between them.

This receptor was obtained from a young man with acute COVID-19. The chain links TRBV29-1 to TRBJ1-2, with D tentatively TRBD1 (5 bases). The sample comprised PBMCs or T cells enriched from blood (not recorded which). CDR3 coding DNA: TGCAGCGGCATGACAGCGTATGGCTACACCTTC. Encoded protein: CSGMTAYGYTF.